This TCR beta chain came from a study of Ad26.COV2.S vaccination and SARS-CoV-2 variants. In the study overall: Once, or twice with 56 days between doses, Ad26.COV2.S was given intramuscularly.

Details on this clone: Its antigen is unknown.

Clones were sequenced by immunoSEQ multiplex PCR, and TCRdb holds only the in-frame ones, with some missing. The sample has around 300,000 clones, 88% seen once; the top ten hold 6.4%. The CDR3 runs 12 residues. V was cut by 1 base and J by 12 bases, with 10 bases left in between. CDR1 MNHNS and CDR2 SASEGT come from the germline V gene. Treatment in this sample: roughly 19 received Ad26.COV2.S at low or high dose, single or two shots; about 5 received placebo; per-sample allocation not given. Vaccine and placebo recipients were sampled on day 63 after the first injection. The vaccine antigen was prefusion-stabilized Wuhan SARS-CoV-2 spike. Study results and caveats: Quantification of TCR breadth and depth may have yielded underestimates of total T cell responses. Reported post-vaccination CD8+ and CD4+ T cell responses to spike showed substantial breadth.

The specimen was peripheral blood, collected in a trial of Ad26.COV2.S vaccine versus placebo. This sequence joins TRBV6-1 and TRBJ1-3; D unresolved. The source of this sequence is a person aged 18 to 59 who received the Ad26.COV2.S COVID-19 vaccine or a placebo. CDR3 nucleotides: TGTGCCAGCAGTGAAGAAGTAGGGAACATATATTTT. Protein: CASSEEVGNIYF.